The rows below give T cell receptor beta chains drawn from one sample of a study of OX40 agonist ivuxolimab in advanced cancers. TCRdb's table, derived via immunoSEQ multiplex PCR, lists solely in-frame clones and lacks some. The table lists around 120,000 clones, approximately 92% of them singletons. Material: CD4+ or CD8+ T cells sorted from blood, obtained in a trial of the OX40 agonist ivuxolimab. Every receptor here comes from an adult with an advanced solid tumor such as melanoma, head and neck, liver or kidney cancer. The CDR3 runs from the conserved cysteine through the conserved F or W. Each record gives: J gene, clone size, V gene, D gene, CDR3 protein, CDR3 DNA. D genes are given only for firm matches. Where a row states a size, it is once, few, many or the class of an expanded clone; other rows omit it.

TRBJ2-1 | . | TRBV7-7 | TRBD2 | CASSKGLAGGEQFF | TGTGCTAGCAGCAAGGGACTAGCGGGTGGTGAGCAGTTCTTC
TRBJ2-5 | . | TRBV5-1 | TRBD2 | CASSRAGGRQETQYF | TGCGCCAGCAGTCGGGCGGGGGGGCGGCAAGAGACCCAGTACTTC
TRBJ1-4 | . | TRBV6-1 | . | CASRNRDGTKPRF | TGTGCCAGCAGAAACAGAGATGGGACAAAACCCCGTTTT
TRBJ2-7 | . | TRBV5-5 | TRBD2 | CASSPTPTRTSGYEQYF | TGTGCCAGCAGCCCGACTCCTACACGGACTAGCGGCTACGAGCAGTACTTC
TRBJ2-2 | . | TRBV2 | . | CASSEQGSTGELFF | TGTGCCAGCAGTGAACAGGGTAGCACCGGGGAGCTGTTTTTT
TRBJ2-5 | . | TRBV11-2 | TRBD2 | CASSLDPAGGGRETQYF | TGTGCCAGCAGCTTAGATCCGGCCGGCGGGGGGAGGGAGACCCAGTACTTC
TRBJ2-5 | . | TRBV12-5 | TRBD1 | CASGLAIGTGGAETQYF | TGTGCTAGTGGTTTGGCGATAGGAACAGGGGGCGCGGAGACCCAGTACTTC
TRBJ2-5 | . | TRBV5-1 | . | CASSSPLVGETQYF | TGCGCCAGCAGCAGCCCGTTGGTAGGAGAGACCCAGTACTTC
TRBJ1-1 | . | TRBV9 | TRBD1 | CASSVEGVTGAYGRMNTEAFF | TGTGCCAGCAGCGTAGAAGGGGTCACAGGGGCCTACGGTCGCATGAACACTGAAGCTTTCTTT
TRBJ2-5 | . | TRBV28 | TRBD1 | CASSLGTAVETQYF | TGTGCCAGCAGTTTAGGGACAGCGGTCGAGACCCAGTACTTC
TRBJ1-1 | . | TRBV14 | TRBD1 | CASSLLQGARTEAFF | TGTGCCAGCAGCCTCTTACAGGGGGCGCGCACTGAAGCTTTCTTT
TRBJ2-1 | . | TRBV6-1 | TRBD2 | CASRMGGEPNEQFF | TGTGCCAGCAGGATGGGGGGGGAGCCCAATGAGCAGTTCTTC
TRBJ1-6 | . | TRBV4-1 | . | CASSQDRDYNSPLHF | TGCGCCAGCAGCCAAGACAGGGATTATAATTCACCCCTCCACTTT
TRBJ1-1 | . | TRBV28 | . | CASSSGARGNTEAFF | TGTGCCAGCAGTTCGGGGGCCAGGGGGAACACTGAAGCTTTCTTT
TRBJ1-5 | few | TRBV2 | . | CASSADYNQPQHF | TGTGCCAGCAGTGCCGACTACAATCAGCCCCAGCATTTT
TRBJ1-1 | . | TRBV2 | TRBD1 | CASRSGTGGSEAFF | TGTGCCAGCAGATCCGGGACAGGGGGCTCTGAAGCTTTCTTT